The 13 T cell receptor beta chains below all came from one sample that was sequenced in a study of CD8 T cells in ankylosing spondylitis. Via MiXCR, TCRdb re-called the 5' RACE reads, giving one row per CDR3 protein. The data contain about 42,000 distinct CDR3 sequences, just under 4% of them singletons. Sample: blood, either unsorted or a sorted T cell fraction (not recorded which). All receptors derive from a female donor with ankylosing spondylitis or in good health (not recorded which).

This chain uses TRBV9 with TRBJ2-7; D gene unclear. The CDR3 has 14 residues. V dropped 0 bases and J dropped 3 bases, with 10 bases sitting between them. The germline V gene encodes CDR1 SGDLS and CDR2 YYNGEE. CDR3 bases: TGTGCCAGCAGCGTAGGGGATCTTGGCTACGAGCAGTACTTC. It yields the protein CASSVGDLGYEQYF.

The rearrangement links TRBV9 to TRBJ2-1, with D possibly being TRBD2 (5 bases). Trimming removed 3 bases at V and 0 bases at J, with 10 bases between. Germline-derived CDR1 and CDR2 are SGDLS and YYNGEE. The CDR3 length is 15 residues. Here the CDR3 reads CASSGTGSSYNEQFF. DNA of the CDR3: TGTGCCAGCAGCGGAACGGGGAGCTCCTACAATGAGCAGTTCTTC.

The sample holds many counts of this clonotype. CDR3 protein: CASSVAGGSTDTQYF. The CDR3, as DNA: TGTGCCAGCAGCGTAGCGGGGGGTAGCACAGATACGCAGTATTTT. This chain links TRBV9 with TRBJ2-3; 7 bases line up with TRBD2. Germline-derived CDR1 and CDR2 are SGDLS and YYNGEE. V lost 0 bases and J lost 0; bases outside the gene matches: 1. The CDR3 is 15 amino acids.

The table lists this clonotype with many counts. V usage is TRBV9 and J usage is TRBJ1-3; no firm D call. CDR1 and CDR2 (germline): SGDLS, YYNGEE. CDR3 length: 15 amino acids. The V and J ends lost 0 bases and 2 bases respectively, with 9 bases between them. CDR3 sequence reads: CASSVDPIPGNTIYF. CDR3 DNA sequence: TGTGCCAGCAGCGTAGACCCCATACCTGGAAACACCATATATTTT. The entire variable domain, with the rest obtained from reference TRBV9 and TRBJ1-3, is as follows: DSGVTQTPKHLITATGQRVTLRCSPRSGDLSVYWYQQSLDQGLQFLIQYYNGEERAKGNILERFSAQQFPDLHSELNLSSLELGDSALYFCASSVDPIPGNTIYFGEGSWLTVV.

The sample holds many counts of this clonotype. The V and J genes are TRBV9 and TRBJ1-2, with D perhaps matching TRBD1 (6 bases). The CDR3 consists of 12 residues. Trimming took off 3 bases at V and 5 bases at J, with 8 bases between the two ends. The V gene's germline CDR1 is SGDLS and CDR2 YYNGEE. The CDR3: CASSGDTYGYTF. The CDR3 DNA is TGTGCCAGCAGCGGGGACACTTATGGCTACACCTTC.

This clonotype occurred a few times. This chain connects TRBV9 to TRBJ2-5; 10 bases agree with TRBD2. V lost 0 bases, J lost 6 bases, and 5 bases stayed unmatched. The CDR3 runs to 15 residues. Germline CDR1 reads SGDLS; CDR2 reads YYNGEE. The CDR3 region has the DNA TGTGCCAGCAGCGTAGACCTAGCGGGGGCGAAGACCCAGTACTTC. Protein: CASSVDLAGAKTQYF. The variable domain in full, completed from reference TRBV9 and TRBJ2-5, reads DSGVTQTPKHLITATGQRVTLRCSPRSGDLSVYWYQQSLDQGLQFLIQYYNGEERAKGNILERFSAQQFPDLHSELNLSSLELGDSALYFCASSVDLAGAKTQYFGPGTRLLVL.

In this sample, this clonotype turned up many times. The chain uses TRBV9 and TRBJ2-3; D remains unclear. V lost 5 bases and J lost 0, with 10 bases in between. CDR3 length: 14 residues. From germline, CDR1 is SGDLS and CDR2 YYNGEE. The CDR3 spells CASSLGASTDTQYF. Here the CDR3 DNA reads TGTGCCAGCAGTCTAGGTGCTAGCACAGATACGCAGTATTTT.

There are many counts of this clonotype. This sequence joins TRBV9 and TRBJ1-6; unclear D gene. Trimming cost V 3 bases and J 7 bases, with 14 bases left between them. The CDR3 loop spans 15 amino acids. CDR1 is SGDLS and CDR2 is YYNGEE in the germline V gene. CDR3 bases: TGTGCCAGCAGCGGGGCGTTGGCTAGGAATTCACCCCTCCACTTT. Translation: CASSGALARNSPLHF.

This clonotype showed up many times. The chain's CDR3 is CASSRGQGGVIRETQYF. DNA of the CDR3: TGTGCCAGCAGCCGAGGACAGGGGGGAGTAATAAGAGAGACCCAGTACTTC. The genes are TRBV9 and TRBJ2-5, with 10 positions matching TRBD1. CDR3 length equals 17 residues. The germline V gene has CDR1 SGDLS and CDR2 YYNGEE. The ends lost 4 bases at V and 4 bases at J; junction bases unmatched: 13.

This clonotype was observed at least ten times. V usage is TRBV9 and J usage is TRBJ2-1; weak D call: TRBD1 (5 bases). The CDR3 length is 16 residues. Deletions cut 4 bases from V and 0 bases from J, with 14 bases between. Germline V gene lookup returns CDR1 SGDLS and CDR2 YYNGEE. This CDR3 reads CASSLRAEGSYNEQFF. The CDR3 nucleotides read TGTGCCAGCAGCCTCAGGGCCGAAGGCTCCTACAATGAGCAGTTCTTC. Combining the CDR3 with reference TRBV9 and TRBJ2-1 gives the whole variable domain DSGVTQTPKHLITATGQRVTLRCSPRSGDLSVYWYQQSLDQGLQFLIQYYNGEERAKGNILERFSAQQFPDLHSELNLSSLELGDSALYFCASSLRAEGSYNEQFFGPGTRLTVL.

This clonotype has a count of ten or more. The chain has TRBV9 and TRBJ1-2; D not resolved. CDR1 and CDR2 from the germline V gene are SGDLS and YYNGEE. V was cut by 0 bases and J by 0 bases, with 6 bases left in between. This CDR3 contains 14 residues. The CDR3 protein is CASSVGMANYGYTF. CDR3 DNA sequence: TGTGCCAGCAGCGTAGGGATGGCTAACTATGGCTACACCTTC.

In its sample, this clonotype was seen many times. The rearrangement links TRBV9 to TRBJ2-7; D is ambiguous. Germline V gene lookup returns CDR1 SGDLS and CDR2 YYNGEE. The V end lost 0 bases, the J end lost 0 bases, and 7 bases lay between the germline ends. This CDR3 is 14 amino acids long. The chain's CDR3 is CASSVVPFSYEQYF. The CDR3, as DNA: TGTGCCAGCAGCGTAGTTCCGTTCTCCTACGAGCAGTACTTC.

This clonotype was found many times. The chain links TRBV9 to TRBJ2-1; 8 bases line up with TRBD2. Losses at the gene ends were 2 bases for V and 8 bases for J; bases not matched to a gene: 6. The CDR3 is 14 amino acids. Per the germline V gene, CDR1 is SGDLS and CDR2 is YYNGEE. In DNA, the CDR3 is TGTGCCAGCAGCGTTTACCGGGGGGGCGATGAGCAGTTCTTC. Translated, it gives CASSVYRGGDEQFF.